These T cell receptor beta chains were read from a single sample in a study of cytomegalovirus exposure and HLA in healthy donors. TCRdb keeps only in-frame clones here, not all; method: immunoSEQ multiplex PCR. The data contain roughly 68,000 clones, about 89% of them seen just once; the ten biggest clones take up over 1.5%. The specimen sequenced was PBMCs. The receptors shown here come from a woman between 18 and 30 years old in good health and CMV-seronegative. Both conserved end residues are trimmed from each CDR3.

v_call: TRBV28
cdr3_aa: ASSLPHGSGNQPQH

v_call: TRBV4-2
cdr3_aa: ASSQASGGELF

v_call: TRBV7-6
cdr3_aa: ASSSGPYEQY

v_call: TRBV4-1
cdr3_aa: ASSQGDRKTQY

v_call: TRBV13
cdr3_aa: ASSTQGERPDTDTQY

v_call: TRBV11-2
cdr3_aa: ASSPSVGQPQH

v_call: TRBV4-2
cdr3_aa: ASSQRRGRVRAPTQY

v_call: TRBV7-2
cdr3_aa: ASSLEGLGTYEQY

v_call: TRBV7-6
cdr3_aa: ASSLGLAGAGEQY

v_call: TRBV15
cdr3_aa: ATSAASGYEQY

v_call: TRBV5-1
cdr3_aa: ASSPARTSLGTGELF

v_call: TRBV5-1
cdr3_aa: ASSLATSSYNEQF

v_call: TRBV9
cdr3_aa: ASSEGAGGTETQY

v_call: TRBV5-1
cdr3_aa: ASSRMVTDTGELF

v_call: TRBV11-1
cdr3_aa: ASSFLQGAGELF

v_call: TRBV30
cdr3_aa: AWSPGTGATEAF

v_call: TRBV29-1
cdr3_aa: SVEDPSGGRTYNEQF

v_call: TRBV4-3
cdr3_aa: ASSQDIGVLGEQY

v_call: TRBV7-2
cdr3_aa: ASSLSPARADTQY

v_call: TRBV2
cdr3_aa: ASRGDRGNHSNQPQH

v_call: TRBV6-1
cdr3_aa: ASTLAGGPVDEQY

v_call: TRBV29-1
cdr3_aa: SVAGTGGETQY